The TCR beta chain described here comes from a study of shared clonotypes between healthy human individuals (dated by TCRdb to the early 2020s). About the investigation overall: A couple of women and a few men aged 18 to 49 years were included in the cohort. To estimate repertoire size and how much clonotypes are shared between individuals, the study performed deep sequencing of blood TCR repertoires from five healthy adults. To increase sequencing depth and limit assay-specific biases, different laboratories used diverse techniques to prepare libraries and sequence TCR repertoires. Leukapheresis yielded between about 0.94 and 10 billion PBMCs per donor.

This clone was seen ten or more times. There is no known antigen for this receptor. The input lacks base qualities; no much larger clone sits a single base away. CDR1 and CDR2 are drawn from the germline V gene: SGHRS, YFSETQ. The CDR3 numbers 15 residues from cysteine through phenylalanine. The DNA shown is the 45-base CDR3, in frame from base 1. Between the V and J ends, shortened by 1 base and 6 bases respectively, the junction contains 14 bases. Using the deep immunoSEQ assay, TCR CDR3 regions were amplified from genomic DNA by multiplex PCR. For each cell subset, the extracted genomic DNA was distributed evenly across all wells of several immunoSEQ 96-well plates, and each plate served as one replicate. For unsorted PBMC, roughly 330 ng genomic DNA, equal to around 30,000 T cell genomes, was loaded into each replicate PCR. Unsorted PBMC genomic DNA was sequenced across ten immunoSEQ deep assay plates. Purified libraries were quantified with a Qubit 3.0 fluorometer, sized on a Bioanalyzer 2100, and re-quantified with the KAPA Library Quantification kit. Every immunoSEQ 96-well plate was sequenced on a separate single-read 150-cycle Illumina NextSeq 550 flow cell. The source study handled its data this way. The immunoSEQ output contained only junctional sequences without quality scores, so filtering could not match that applied to full-length reads. To assign V/J genes and CDR3, sequences were annotated against IMGT germline references using PyIR, a Python wrapper for IgBLAST v1.9. Reads were filtered out if the reads had weak V/J assignments (E-value above 1e-6), no CDR3, stop codons, out-of-frame junctions, or ambiguous translated residues. A V3J clonotype was defined by an identical inferred V gene, J gene, and CDR3 amino acid sequence. Percentage overlap between repertoires was calculated by dividing the number of shared unique clonotypes by the size of the smaller repertoire. Three approaches were used to assess repertoire richness: RTK rarefaction, the Chao1 estimator, and Recon v2.1 estimates of unobserved clonotypes. TCRdb's version of the immuneACCESS table is confined to in-frame rearrangements and falls short of the full clone set. An unresolved V gene accounts for under half of the shortfall where checked; the remainder is of unknown origin. The V and J calls and the clone size are those of that table, but D and trimming were determined from the DNA. The sample records roughly 500,000 clones, 60% to 85% of which are singletons. The top ten clonotypes cover 13% of the sample.

What the work shows at the level of the full study, not this receptor alone: Only blood was sampled, and tissue TCR repertoires likely differ from those in blood. Pairwise subsampling led to the expectation that sequencing depth would affect the degree of clonotype sharing among donors. The small number of donors limited the genetic and exposure-history diversity represented.

Healthy HIV-negative adults with no recently reported acute infections or vaccinations were included as donors. Only Caucasian adults living in Nashville, Tennessee, USA were represented among the donors. For unsorted samples, 80 million to 100 million PBMCs were counted, and genomic DNA was extracted using the QIAamp DNA Blood Mini kit. After blood collection by leukapheresis, PBMCs were isolated using Ficoll-Histopaque density gradient centrifugation and then cryopreserved in the vapor phase of liquid nitrogen. This sequence was found in a woman aged 40 to 50 in good health. Some clones in this sample may be carry-over from other donors' samples. Material for sequencing was PBMCs. This receptor chain uses TRBV5-1 and TRBJ2-1; TRBD1 is a weak D gene call, 5 bases matching. The CDR3 protein sequence reads: CASSLRVTASNEQFF. The sequenced DNA is TGCGCCAGCAGCTTGCGCGTGACAGCCTCCAATGAGCAGTTCTTC.